The next 8 T cell receptor beta chains were all read from a single sample in a study of T cell responses to AZD1222 COVID-19 vaccine. Here immunoSEQ multiplex PCR was the method, and the copy in TCRdb shows in-frame clones only, minus some. This sample carries about 150,000 clones, 70% to 90% of them seen once, and the ten largest clones take 5.5% to 8.5%. The material sequenced was peripheral blood, taken after recovery from COVID-19. All receptors derive from an adult who had recovered from COVID-19.

The V and J genes are TRBV12-3 or TRBV12-4 and TRBJ1-5; D gene uncertain. This CDR3 has 12 residues. V was clipped by 3 bases and J by 7 bases, with 7 bases between them. CDR3 DNA sequence: TGTGCCAGCAGTTTGGGTGGACAGCCCCAGCATTTT. Translated: CASSLGGQPQHF.

V is TRBV5-1 and J is TRBJ1-2, with unresolved D. The ends were cut back, 4 bases at V and 7 bases at J, with 11 bases in the middle. This CDR3 contains 12 residues. CDR1 is SGHRS, CDR2 YFSETQ, per germline. The CDR3 region is CASSPIKGGYTF. For the CDR3, the DNA is TGCGCCAGCAGCCCGATTAAGGGTGGCTACACCTTC. Together with reference TRBV5-1 and TRBJ1-2, the CDR3 gives the full variable domain: KAGVTQTPRYLIKTRGQQVTLSCSPISGHRSVSWYQQTPGQGLQFLFEYFSETQRNKGNFPGRFSGRQFSNSRSEMNVSTLELGDSALYLCASSPIKGGYTFGSGTRLTVV.

The chain employs TRBV5-6 and TRBJ2-7, with 10 bases that match TRBD2. After removal of 3 bases from V and 5 bases from J, the junction contained 11 bases not matched to a gene. The CDR3 is 16 residues long. The germline gives CDR1 SGHDT, CDR2 YYEEEE. The CDR3 DNA follows: TGTGCCAGCAGCTGGGTCTCCGGGACTAGCGACAACGAGCAGTACTTC. This gives the protein CASSWVSGTSDNEQYF.

The rearrangement uses TRBV5-4 and TRBJ2-5; TRBD2 aligns across 8 bases. V lost 3 bases and J lost 1; bases outside the gene matches: 2. CDR1 and CDR2 (germline): SGHNT, YYREEE (reference sequence). The CDR3 runs 14 residues. The chain's CDR3 is CASSSGTSQETQYF. As DNA, the CDR3 is TGTGCCAGCAGCTCAGGGACTAGCCAAGAGACCCAGTACTTC.

This chain joins TRBV6-5 and TRBJ2-7; 8 positions match TRBD2. The CDR3 has 14 residues. The trim removed 10 bases at V and 0 bases at J, leaving 8 bases unmatched. From germline, CDR1 is MNHEY and CDR2 SVGAGI. The CDR3 spells CATRFSGTSYEQYF. CDR3 coding DNA: TGTGCCACCCGCTTTAGCGGGACCTCCTACGAGCAGTACTTC.

This clone was counted once. This sequence joins TRBV14 and TRBJ1-1; 9 bases line up with TRBD1. V shed 4 bases and J 5 bases; nucleotides not matched to a gene: 8. This CDR3 contains 15 residues. Germline V gene lookup returns CDR1 SGHDN and CDR2 FVKESK. In DNA, the CDR3 is TGTGCCAGCAGCCTACGGACAGGGGCAGGTACTGAAGCTTTCTTT. Translated: CASSLRTGAGTEAFF.

V and J are TRBV2 and TRBJ2-2; no definite D call. Deletions cut 6 bases from V and 3 bases from J, with 5 bases between. CDR1 is SNHLY, CDR2 FYNNEI, per germline. The CDR3 length is 12 residues. In DNA, the CDR3 is TGTGCCAGCAGGGACCACACCGGGGAGCTGTTTTTT. This sequence encodes CASRDHTGELFF.

This chain connects TRBV5-1 to TRBJ1-1; D gene uncertain. Trimming took off 7 bases at V and 1 base at J, with 8 bases between the two ends. This CDR3 is 12 amino acids long. Germline V gene sequence: CDR1 SGHRS, CDR2 YFSETQ. CDR3 loop: CASGEGNTEAFF. The CDR3 nucleotides are TGCGCCAGCGGGGAAGGGAACACTGAAGCTTTCTTT.